This TCR beta chain is from a study of human CD8 memory T cell subsets. Libraries targeted TCR beta using 5' RACE with UMIs. TCRdb reprocessed the 5' RACE reads and stores each CDR3 protein as one record, lacking DNA. The table lists 17,000 or so distinct CDR3 sequences. The CDR3 sequence is 13 residues long. Germline CDR1 SGHDT, CDR2 YYEEEE. On this clonotype: The antigen remains unidentified.

Study results and caveats: Only T cell receptor beta chains were sequenced in this study.

This clonotype was sampled from a human donor in good health. The J gene is TRBJ2-7, the V gene TRBV5-6; TCRdb reports TRBD1, a call that lacks DNA to check it against. The sequenced sample consisted of CD8+ stem-like memory T cells (TSCM and TCM) sorted from PBMCs. Subset described: stem-like memory CD8 T cells (TSTEM), CCR7+ PD-1- TIGIT-. The CDR3 loop is CASSFSPAHEQYF.